The 23 T cell receptor beta chains below come from one sample, sequenced in a study of monozygotic twins with inflammatory bowel disease. TCRdb derives one entry per CDR3 protein from the 5' RACE reads, leaving out DNA. Seen in this sample are over 120,000 distinct CDR3 sequences; the ten most common clones hold 0.95% to 1.5%. The specimen sequenced was blood. All receptors derive from a human donor with ulcerative colitis or Crohn's disease, or a healthy co-twin of an affected twin (not recorded which).

The chain links TRBV6-1 to TRBJ1-6. The CDR3 covers 15 residues. The V gene's germline CDR1 is MNHNS and CDR2 SASEGT. This chain's CDR3 is CASSDYAASNSPLHF.

The CDR3 here is CSASRSGGSSGANVLTF. The rearrangement links TRBV20-1 to TRBJ2-6; TCRdb reports TRBD1, a call that lacks DNA to check it against. Germline-derived CDR1 and CDR2 are DFQATT and SNEGSKA (reference sequence). CDR3 length: 17 amino acids.

The rearrangement links TRBV2 to TRBJ2-6; lacking DNA, the TRBD1 call made by TCRdb goes unchecked. CDR1 SNHLY and CDR2 FYNNEI come from the germline V gene. The CDR3 contains 14 residues. The CDR3 loop reads CASSESRGPLVLTF.

The J gene is TRBJ2-2, the V gene TRBV5-6; TCRdb lists TRBD2, though no DNA is available to test this call. Germline assignment: CDR1 SGHDT and CDR2 YYEEEE. The CDR3 has 15 residues. CDR3 residues: CASSLGVAGVGELFF.

The V and J genes are TRBV27 and TRBJ1-3; no DNA is available, so the TRBD1 call from TCRdb remains unchecked. CDR1 is MNHEY, CDR2 SMNVEV, per germline (reference sequence). CDR3 length equals 13 residues. This CDR3 is CASQGGTGNTIYF.

The CDR3 spells CASSYAQPQHF. The chain is built from TRBV6-7 and TRBJ1-5. Being an ORF, TRBV6-7 has a function that is uncertain. This CDR3 comprises 11 residues.

V and J are TRBV29-1 and TRBJ1-2; with no DNA, the TCRdb D assignment of TRBD1 cannot be verified. The germline V gene has CDR1 SQVTM and CDR2 ANQGSEA. This CDR3 is 16 amino acids long. This chain's CDR3 is CSARNIQGPPLHGYTF.

The rearrangement links TRBV14 to TRBJ2-3; TCRdb reports TRBD2, a call that lacks DNA to check it against. Germline V gene lookup returns CDR1 SGHDN and CDR2 FVKESK. CDR3 length equals 14 residues. Here the CDR3 reads CASRSGISTDTQYF.

The genes are TRBV10-3 and TRBJ2-3; TCRdb proposes TRBD2, but this gene call is untestable without DNA. Germline CDR1 reads ENHRY; CDR2 reads SYGVKD. The CDR3 sequence is 14 residues long. The CDR3 spells CAISRDFDTDTQYF.

The CDR3 here is CASSLAGGGAGNEQYF. This chain links TRBV7-8 with TRBJ2-7; TCRdb indicates TRBD2, and absent DNA this call remains unverified. CDR3 length: 16 amino acids. Germline CDR1 reads SGHVS; CDR2 reads FQNEAQ.

J is TRBJ2-3 and V is TRBV7-2; TCRdb lists TRBD1, though no DNA is available to test this call. The CDR3 has 16 residues. Germline CDR1 SGHTA, CDR2 FQGNSA. The CDR3 region is CASSLTGTGFPDTQYF.

This clonotype is classed as medium-sized by frequency. The rearrangement uses TRBV20-1 and TRBJ2-4; there is no DNA to check the TCRdb D call of TRBD2. Germline V gene sequence: CDR1 DFQATT, CDR2 SNEGSKA (reference sequence). The CDR3 has 15 amino acids. The CDR3 loop reads CSARVAGGPRNIQYF.

This chain connects TRBV11-3 to TRBJ2-3; as DNA is missing, the TRBD1 call by TCRdb cannot be tested. This CDR3 spans 15 amino acids. In germline, CDR1 is SGHNT, CDR2 YENEEA. The CDR3 sequence: CASSFGGGAVDTQYF. Together with reference TRBV11-3 and TRBJ2-3, the CDR3 gives the full variable domain: EAGVVQSPRYKIIEKKQPVAFWCNPISGHNTLYWYLQNLGQGPELLIRYENEEAVDDSQLPKDRFSAERLKGVDSTLKIQPAELGDSAVYLCASSFGGGAVDTQYFGPGTRLTVL.

The chain couples TRBV4-2 to TRBJ2-1. CDR1 is LGHNA and CDR2 is YNFKEQ in the germline V gene. The CDR3 extends over 14 amino acids. The CDR3 region is CASSPRLLTNEQFF.

The chain uses TRBV24-1 and TRBJ2-1; the TCRdb call, TRBD1, lacks DNA for checking. There are 15 residues in the CDR3. Germline V gene sequence: CDR1 KGHDR, CDR2 SFDVKD. The CDR3 loop is CATSVGTGGFNEQFF.

The CDR3 is CASSLLATSSYNSPLHF. The chain couples TRBV27 to TRBJ1-6. This CDR3 is 17 amino acids long. The germline CDR1 and CDR2 sequences are MNHEY and SMNVEV (reference sequence).

V and J are TRBV7-8 and TRBJ2-3; the TCRdb D gene call, TRBD1, has no DNA to confirm it. This CDR3 has 16 amino acids. Germline CDR1 is SGHVS and CDR2 is FQNEAQ. The CDR3 loop is CASSRDRGRNTDTQYF.

The V call is TRBV27, the J call TRBJ2-5; TCRdb returns TRBD2, unconfirmable since there is no DNA. Germline V gene lookup returns CDR1 MNHEY and CDR2 SMNVEV (reference sequence). The CDR3 contains 14 residues. CDR3: CASSLGPARETQYF.

This chain uses TRBV20-1 with TRBJ2-2; TCRdb proposes TRBD2, but this gene call is untestable without DNA. This CDR3 spans 15 amino acids. CDR1 is DFQATT and CDR2 is SNEGSKA in the germline V gene (reference sequence). The CDR3 sequence: CSALSGRDEHGELFF.

The rearrangement joins TRBV19 to TRBJ2-5. Looked up from germline, CDR1 is LNHDA and CDR2 is SQIVND (reference sequence). This CDR3 has 15 amino acids. The CDR3 region is CASSKENRDEETQYF.

J is TRBJ2-3 and V is TRBV6-1; the D call from TCRdb, TRBD2, cannot be confirmed without DNA. The CDR3 covers 16 residues. The germline V gene encodes CDR1 MNHNS and CDR2 SASEGT. The CDR3 here is CASSPWTSGTPDTQYF.

V gene TRBV5-1 combines with J gene TRBJ1-5; TCRdb indicates TRBD1, and absent DNA this call remains unverified. This CDR3 is 15 amino acids long. Germline V CDR1 and CDR2: SGHRS, YFSETQ. The CDR3: CASSLDGTASQPQHF.

The gene calls are TRBV12-3 or TRBV12-4 and TRBJ1-4. There are 15 residues in the CDR3. The CDR3: CAGSLGPAGSEALFF.